Listed below are T cell receptor beta chains from one sample, sequenced in a study of blood T cell repertoires in COVID-19. Some clones are missing from TCRdb's copy, which holds only in-frame ones; the method was immunoSEQ multiplex PCR. The table includes a few hundred thousand clones, around 91% detected once. Sequencing used PBMCs or T cells enriched from blood (not recorded which). These receptors came from a man aged 25 to 45 who had been exposed to COVID-19. CDR3s leave out the opening cysteine and the closing phenylalanine or tryptophan. The size entry is marked missing in some rows and otherwise reads once, few, many or a size class.

>TRBV3-1/TRBV3-2|TRBJ2-3|NA
ASSRGTSGLRRPTDTQY
>TRBV11-1|TRBJ1-2|NA
ASSSDRGIYGYT
>TRBV9|TRBJ2-5|once
ASSSLGGSETQY
>TRBV30|TRBJ2-7|NA
AWMGQGIYEQY
>TRBV5-4|TRBJ1-3|medium-sized
ASSLGQGEGNTIY
>TRBV24-1|TRBJ1-1|NA
ATSDLRASRGAF
>TRBV15|TRBJ2-3|NA
ATSRKGSTDTQY
>TRBV19|TRBJ1-6|NA
ASRHPGQGQSPLH
>TRBV4-1|TRBJ2-1|NA
ASSPEPSSYNEQF
>TRBV5-1|TRBJ2-7|NA
ASSLRPSGGVLYEQY
>TRBV18|TRBJ1-2|NA
ASSPRSGGLDGYT
>TRBV7-6|TRBJ1-6|few
ASSLGQVNSPLH
>TRBV3-1/TRBV3-2|TRBJ2-7|NA
ASSQGGAPYEQY
>TRBV7-2|TRBJ2-7|NA
ASSQGGAGFYEQY
>TRBV3-1/TRBV3-2|TRBJ2-6|NA
ASSQDYSGANVLT
>TRBV7-2|TRBJ2-3|NA
ASSRGADTQY
>TRBV15|TRBJ1-4|once
ATGPGGADEKLF
>TRBV11-2|TRBJ2-1|NA
ASSSVINYNEQF
>TRBV7-8|TRBJ1-5|NA
ASSLDQFSNQPQH
>TRBV4-2|TRBJ1-2|NA
ASSQDHSVGYT
>TRBV5-1|TRBJ2-1|NA
ASSQEAGAWNEQF
>TRBV5-1|TRBJ1-2|NA
ASSLVGTDYGYT
>TRBV7-9|TRBJ2-3|once
ASSFSGAFDTQY
>TRBV5-4|TRBJ2-5|NA
ASSRGVSAGEGETQY
>TRBV7-2|TRBJ1-2|NA
ASSSRQGKFLVYGYT
>TRBV2|TRBJ2-1|NA
ASSDMALEQF
>TRBV5-1|TRBJ2-7|NA
ASSPIRDRGRDSSYEQY
>TRBV20-1|TRBJ2-7|NA
SASSWQPQSGGLLGEQY
>TRBV9|TRBJ1-1|once
ASSVAGTGVTEAF
>TRBV7-2|TRBJ2-5|NA
ASSLGSGGKETQY
>TRBV2|TRBJ1-3|few
ASRKGLSSGNTIY
>TRBV12-3/TRBV12-4|TRBJ1-2|few
ASSLRGGYGYT
>TRBV6-5|TRBJ1-2|once
ASSYYRAHGYT
>TRBV6-5|TRBJ1-2|once
ASSYGGHLYGYT
>TRBV4-2|TRBJ2-1|once
ASSQGIGGFNEQF